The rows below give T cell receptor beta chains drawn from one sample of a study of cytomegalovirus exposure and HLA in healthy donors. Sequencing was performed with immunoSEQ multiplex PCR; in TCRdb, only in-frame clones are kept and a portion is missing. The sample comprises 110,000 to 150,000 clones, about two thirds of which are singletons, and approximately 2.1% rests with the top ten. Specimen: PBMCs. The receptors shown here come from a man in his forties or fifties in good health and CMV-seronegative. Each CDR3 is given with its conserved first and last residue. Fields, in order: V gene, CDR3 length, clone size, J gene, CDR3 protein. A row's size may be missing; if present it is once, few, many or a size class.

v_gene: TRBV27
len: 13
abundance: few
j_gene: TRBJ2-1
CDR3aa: CASSFQRIGEQFF

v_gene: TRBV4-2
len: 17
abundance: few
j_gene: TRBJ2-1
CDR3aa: CASSQGRGRGQNNEQFF

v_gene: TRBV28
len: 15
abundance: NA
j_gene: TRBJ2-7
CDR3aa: CASSWEGTGSYEQYF

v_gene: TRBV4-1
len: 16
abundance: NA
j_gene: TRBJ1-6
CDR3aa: CASSQSASSYNSPLHF

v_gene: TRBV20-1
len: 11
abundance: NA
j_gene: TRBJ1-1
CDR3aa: CSASKRDEAFF

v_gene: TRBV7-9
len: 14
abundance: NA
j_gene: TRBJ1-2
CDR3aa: CASSPRTGNYGYTF

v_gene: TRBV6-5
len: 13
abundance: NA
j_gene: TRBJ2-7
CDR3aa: CASSRQGPSEQYF

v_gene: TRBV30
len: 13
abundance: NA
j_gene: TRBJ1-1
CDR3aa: CAWRAGQNTEAFF

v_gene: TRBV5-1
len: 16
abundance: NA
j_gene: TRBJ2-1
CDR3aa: CASSSNRLAGVNEQFF

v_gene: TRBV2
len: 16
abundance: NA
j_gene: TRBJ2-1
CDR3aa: CASSEVVYTAGNEQFF

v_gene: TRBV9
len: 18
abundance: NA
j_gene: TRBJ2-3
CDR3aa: CASSVRTSGRASTDTQYF

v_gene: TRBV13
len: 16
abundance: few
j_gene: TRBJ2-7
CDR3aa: CASSLGRTRAAYEQYF

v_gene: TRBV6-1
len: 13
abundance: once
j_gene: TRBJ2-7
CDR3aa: CASSLGQGTEQYF

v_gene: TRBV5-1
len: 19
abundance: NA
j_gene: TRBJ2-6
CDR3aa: CASSLGLLTPEMGANVLTF

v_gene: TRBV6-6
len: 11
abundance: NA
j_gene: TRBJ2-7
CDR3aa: CASSYHYEQYF

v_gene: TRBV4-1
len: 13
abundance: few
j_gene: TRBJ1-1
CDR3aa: CASSQIPGTEAFF

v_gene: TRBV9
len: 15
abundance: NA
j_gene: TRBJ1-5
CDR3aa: CASSVGTVDNQPQHF

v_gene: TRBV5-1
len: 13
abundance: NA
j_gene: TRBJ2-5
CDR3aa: CASSTGTSGTQYF

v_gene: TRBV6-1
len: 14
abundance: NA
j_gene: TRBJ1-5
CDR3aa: CASRESGSGQPQHF

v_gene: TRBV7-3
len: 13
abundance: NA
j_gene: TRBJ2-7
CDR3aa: CASSLEGAGEQYF

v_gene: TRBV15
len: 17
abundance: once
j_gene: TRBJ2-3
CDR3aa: CATSRDMAGGGADTQYF

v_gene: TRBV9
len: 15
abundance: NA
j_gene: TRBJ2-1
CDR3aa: CASSPNSGPGVGQFF

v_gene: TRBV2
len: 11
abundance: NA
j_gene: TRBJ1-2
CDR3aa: CASSRAGGYTF

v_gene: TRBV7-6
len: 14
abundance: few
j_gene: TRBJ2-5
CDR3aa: CAAGTSGVQETQYF

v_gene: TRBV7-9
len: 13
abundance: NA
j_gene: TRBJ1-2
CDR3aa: CASSFAGNYGYTF

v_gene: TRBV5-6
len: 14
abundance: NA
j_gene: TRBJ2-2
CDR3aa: CASSVTGLTGELFF

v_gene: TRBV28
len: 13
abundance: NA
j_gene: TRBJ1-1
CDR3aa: CASSYFRSTEAFF

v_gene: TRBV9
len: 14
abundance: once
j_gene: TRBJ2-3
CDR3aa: CASSVSGAGGTQYF

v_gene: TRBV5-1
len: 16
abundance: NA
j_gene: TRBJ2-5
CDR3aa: CASSAGTGTDQETQYF

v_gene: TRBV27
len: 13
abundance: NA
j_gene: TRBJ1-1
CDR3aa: CASSPGRGWLAFF

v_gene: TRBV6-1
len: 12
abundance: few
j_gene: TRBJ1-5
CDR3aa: CASSEAARRKHF

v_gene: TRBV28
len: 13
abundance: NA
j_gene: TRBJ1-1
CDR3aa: CASSTTGLAEAFF

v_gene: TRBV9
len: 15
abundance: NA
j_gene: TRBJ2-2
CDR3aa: CASSSQTGVTGELFF

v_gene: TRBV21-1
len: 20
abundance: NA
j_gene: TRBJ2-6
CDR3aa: CASSKSRQGVVPSGANVLTF

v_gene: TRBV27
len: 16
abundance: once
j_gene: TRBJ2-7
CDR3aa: CASSLSSGTGVHEQYF